These T cell receptor beta chains were read from a single sample in a study of T cell responses to AZD1222 COVID-19 vaccine. Data came from immunoSEQ multiplex PCR; TCRdb stores just in-frame clones and leaves some out. This sample has 90,000 to 110,000 clones, with about 90% found just once. The source was peripheral blood, collected 28 days after the second AZD1222 dose. The source is an adult who received the AZD1222 COVID-19 vaccine. CDR3s include the opening cysteine and the closing phenylalanine or tryptophan. A D gene is named only where the DNA matches it firmly. Clone size is given for some rows only: seen once, a few or many times, or a class if the clone is expanded.

J | size | D | V | DNA | CDR3
TRBJ2-2 | - | TRBD2 | TRBV24-1 | TGTGCCACCAGTGATTTGCATTCTCCGGGGGGGAGCACCGGGGAGCTGTTTTTT | CATSDLHSPGGSTGELFF
TRBJ1-2 | - | - | TRBV7-7 | TGTGCCAGCAGCTTTAAATATGAGGTCGGCTACACCTTC | CASSFKYEVGYTF
TRBJ2-7 | - | - | TRBV27 | TGTGCCAGCAGTCTCACCGGGACTGGGAAAACCGAGCAGTACTTC | CASSLTGTGKTEQYF
TRBJ2-1 | - | - | TRBV4-1 | TGCGCCAGCAGCTTTCCCTCGGGTGAGCAGTTCTTC | CASSFPSGEQFF
TRBJ1-4 | - | TRBD1 | TRBV10-3 | TGTGCCATCAGTGACTCGCCTCCGGGACAGGTTAATGAAAAACTGTTTTTT | CAISDSPPGQVNEKLFF
TRBJ2-3 | - | TRBD2 | TRBV5-4 | TGTGCCAGCAGCTTAAGCCAGGGACTAGCGGGAACAGATACGCAGTATTTT | CASSLSQGLAGTDTQYF
TRBJ2-2 | - | - | TRBV14 | TGTGCCAGCAGCCAAGATTTTCTGCCTTTCACCGGGGAGCTGTTTTTT | CASSQDFLPFTGELFF
TRBJ1-1 | - | TRBD1 | TRBV19 | TGTGCCAGTAGTCCGGGACAGGGGGATGAAGCTTTCTTT | CASSPGQGDEAFF
TRBJ1-1 | - | - | TRBV6-4 | TGTGCCAGCAGTGACCCCGCCGAGGGATCGAGGGAAGCTTTCTTT | CASSDPAEGSREAFF
TRBJ2-1 | few | - | TRBV7-8 | TGTGCCAGCAGCCGTGCTCAGGCCCAATACTCCTACAATGAGCAGTTCTTC | CASSRAQAQYSYNEQFF
TRBJ2-3 | - | - | TRBV9 | TGTGCCAGCAGCGCAGTGGGTCCGAGAGATACGCAGTATTTT | CASSAVGPRDTQYF
TRBJ1-1 | - | - | TRBV7-2 | TGTGCCAGCAGCTTGACCCTGAACACTGAAGCTTTCTTT | CASSLTLNTEAFF
TRBJ2-2 | - | TRBD1 | TRBV7-8 | TGTGCCAGCAGCCGGACAGGGAACACCGGGGAGCTGTTTTTT | CASSRTGNTGELFF
TRBJ2-7 | many | - | TRBV7-8 | TGTGCCAGCAGCTTGGGACGAGACGAGCAGTACTTC | CASSLGRDEQYF
TRBJ1-2 | - | - | TRBV4-3 | TGCGCCAGCAGCCAAGAAGCGGACAACTATGGCTACACCTTC | CASSQEADNYGYTF
TRBJ1-5 | - | - | TRBV6-5 | TGTGCCAGCAGTTACTACGCGGTAAGGAGCAATCAGCCCCAGCATTTT | CASSYYAVRSNQPQHF
TRBJ1-1 | once | TRBD1 | TRBV4-3 | TGCGCCAGCAGCCCGAAAGGGAGGACAGGGGACACTGAAGCTTTCTTT | CASSPKGRTGDTEAFF
TRBJ1-2 | - | TRBD1 | TRBV3-1/TRBV3-2 | TGTGCCAGCAGCCTATACGCTACAGGGGGCTATGGCTACACCTTC | CASSLYATGGYGYTF
TRBJ2-3 | - | - | TRBV5-1 | TGCGCCAGCAGCAACCCATCAAGCGTAATCACAGATACGCAGTATTTT | CASSNPSSVITDTQYF
TRBJ1-1 | - | - | TRBV7-6 | TGTGCCAGCAGCCAACCAACGGCGGGGGGGCTTAACCCTGAAGCTTTCTTT | CASSQPTAGGLNPEAFF
TRBJ2-5 | - | - | TRBV9 | TGTGCCAGCAGCGAGGGGAGCCGAGAGACCCAGTACTTC | CASSEGSRETQYF
TRBJ2-7 | - | - | TRBV28 | TGTGCCAGCAGTGGGCGACCTCGCTACGAGCAGTACTTC | CASSGRPRYEQYF
TRBJ2-1 | - | - | TRBV28 | TGTGCCAGCAGCCCCCCGGACTTTTCCTACAATGAGCAGTTCTTC | CASSPPDFSYNEQFF
TRBJ1-3 | - | - | TRBV9 | TGTGCCAGCAGCGGGACAGTCTCTGGAAACACCATATATTTT | CASSGTVSGNTIYF
TRBJ1-2 | - | - | TRBV7-9 | TGTGCCAGCACCGTCAGGGATTCTAACTATGGCTACACCTTC | CASTVRDSNYGYTF
TRBJ1-2 | - | - | TRBV9 | TGTGCCAGCAGCCCTTTTGAGGGGCTTGGCTACACCTTC | CASSPFEGLGYTF
TRBJ2-3 | few | - | TRBV6-2/TRBV6-3 | TGTGCCAGCAGTTACGGTATGAGCGGGAGCACAGATACGCAGTATTTT | CASSYGMSGSTDTQYF
TRBJ1-2 | - | - | TRBV6-2/TRBV6-3 | TGTGCCAGCAGTTACGGGGGGAATGGCTACACCTTC | CASSYGGNGYTF
TRBJ2-1 | once | - | TRBV6-5 | TGTGCCAGCAGTTACTCGGGTGGGGAAGATGAGCAGTTCTTC | CASSYSGGEDEQFF
TRBJ2-7 | - | - | TRBV28 | TGTGCCAGCAGTTTCCTTCGGTGGGAGCAGTACTTC | CASSFLRWEQYF
TRBJ2-2 | - | - | TRBV5-1 | TGCGCCAGCAGCTTAAGTCTGGCCGGGGAGCTGTTTTTT | CASSLSLAGELFF
TRBJ2-5 | - | - | TRBV6-2/TRBV6-3 | TGTGCCAGCAGTTACGTGGGGGAGACCCAGTACTTC | CASSYVGETQYF
TRBJ2-5 | few | - | TRBV23-1 | TGCGCCAGCACCAAAAAGAGGGCCCGGGAGACCCAGTACTTC | CASTKKRARETQYF
TRBJ1-1 | - | - | TRBV7-3 | TGTGCCAGCAGCCAGTCAAGCATTCGGAACACTGAAGCTTTCTTT | CASSQSSIRNTEAFF
TRBJ2-3 | - | TRBD2 | TRBV19 | TGTGCCAGTAGTATAGACCCCCAACTAGCGGGAGGTACAGATACGCAGTATTTT | CASSIDPQLAGGTDTQYF
TRBJ1-2 | - | TRBD1 | TRBV29-1 | TGCAGCGTTGAAGCATCACAGGGGGCGCGCGGCTACACCTTC | CSVEASQGARGYTF
TRBJ1-1 | medium-sized | TRBD1 | TRBV4-2 | TGTGCCAGCAGCCAAGATTCGGGCAGGGGGTTAATGAACACTGAAGCTTTCTTT | CASSQDSGRGLMNTEAFF
TRBJ1-1 | - | TRBD1 | TRBV6-2/TRBV6-3 | TGTGCCAGCAGCCCCAGACAGGGCGGGAGCACTGAAGCTTTCTTT | CASSPRQGGSTEAFF
TRBJ1-2 | - | - | TRBV7-2 | TGTGCCAGCAGCTTAGCGGACAGAGCTAACTATGGCTACACCTTC | CASSLADRANYGYTF
TRBJ1-3 | few | TRBD1 | TRBV6-2/TRBV6-3 | TGTGCCAGCAGTTCATTTCGTCCAGGGGGATCTGGAAACACCATATATTTT | CASSSFRPGGSGNTIYF
TRBJ1-1 | - | TRBD1 | TRBV10-3 | TGTGCCATCAGTCCTGCAACCGGGACAGGTCTTATGAACACTGAAGCTTTCTTT | CAISPATGTGLMNTEAFF
TRBJ2-1 | - | - | TRBV10-3 | TGTGCCATCAGTGAGTCGAGTGGGCTTCCCAATGAGCAGTTCTTC | CAISESSGLPNEQFF
TRBJ2-1 | - | TRBD2 | TRBV29-1 | TGCAGCGTTTTGTTGGCTAGCGGACATATCTCCTACAATGAGCAGTTCTTC | CSVLLASGHISYNEQFF
TRBJ1-2 | - | TRBD1 | TRBV6-2/TRBV6-3 | TGTGCCAGCAGTTACTCGCACAGGGGGGACCATGGCTACACCTTC | CASSYSHRGDHGYTF
TRBJ2-2 | - | TRBD1 | TRBV10-3 | TGTGCCACAGGGGACAGGGGGCAGACCGGGGAGCTGTTTTTT | CATGDRGQTGELFF
TRBJ2-2 | once | - | TRBV9 | TGTGCCAGCAAGACAGGTGTTACCACCGGGGAGCTGTTTTTT | CASKTGVTTGELFF
TRBJ1-2 | - | - | TRBV12-3/TRBV12-4 | TGTGCCAGCAGTACGAGGGAGGGCCATGGCTACACCTTC | CASSTREGHGYTF